Presented here are 14 T cell receptor beta chains from one specimen sequenced in a study of cytomegalovirus exposure and HLA in healthy donors. Amplification used 60 Vbeta primers and 13 Jbeta primers. TCRdb keeps only in-frame clones here, not all; method: immunoSEQ multiplex PCR. Found here are under 200,000 clones, roughly 88% of them singletons; the top ten hold 6.4%. The sample consisted of PBMCs. These receptors originate from a man aged 50 or older in good health and CMV-seropositive.

The chain combines TRBV5-1 with TRBJ2-5; TRBD2 matches at 11 bases. The CDR3 is 17 amino acids. CDR1 and CDR2 (germline): SGHRS, YFSETQ. J lost 5 bases, V lost 4 bases, and 13 bases had no gene match. CDR3 in amino acids: CASSPRSLAGGGETQYF. CDR3 sequence (DNA): TGCGCCAGCAGCCCTCGATCTCTAGCGGGAGGCGGGGAGACCCAGTACTTC.

As regards this clone: The germline gene is not matched at one end of the junction; a read error may be the cause. This chain connects TRBV2 to TRBJ2-1; perhaps TRBD2 as D (5 bases). Germline V gene lookup returns CDR1 SNHLY and CDR2 FYNNEI. This CDR3 has 16 amino acids. The CDR3 coding sequence is TGTGCGAGCAAGCTAGGGCGTCGGGACTCCTACAATGAGCAGTTCTTC. It codes for CASKLGRRDSYNEQFF.

J is TRBJ1-4 and V is TRBV27; 10 nucleotides agree with TRBD1. Germline values: CDR1 MNHEY, CDR2 SMNVEV (reference sequence). The CDR3 extends over 15 amino acids. J was trimmed by 12 bases and V by 9 bases; bases with no gene match: 16. The CDR3 DNA sequence: TGTGCCAGTAGGTCTCCGGGACAGGGGACTGGGCAACTGTTTTTT. It encodes CASRSPGQGTGQLFF. The whole variable domain, remainder taken from reference TRBV27 and TRBJ1-4, is EAQVTQNPRYLITVTGKKLTVTCSQNMNHEYMSWYRQDPGLGLRQIYYSMNVEVTDKGDVPEGYKVSRKEKRNFPLILESPSPNQTSLYFCASRSPGQGTGQLFFGSGTQLSVL.

The rearrangement links TRBV28 to TRBJ2-5; D is possibly TRBD2 (5 bases). The CDR3 is 14 amino acids. V dropped 5 bases and J dropped 8 bases, with 18 bases sitting between them. The V gene's germline CDR1 is MDHEN and CDR2 SYDVKM. The CDR3 protein is CASSPDRRGDTQYF. The CDR3 region has the DNA TGTGCCAGCAGTCCGGACCGTCGGGGAGACACCCAGTACTTC.

V is TRBV11-3 and J is TRBJ1-2, with D tentatively TRBD1 (6 bases). Germline-derived CDR1 and CDR2 are SGHNT and YENEEA. The CDR3 covers 13 residues. Trimming pared 4 bases from V and 7 bases from J, leaving 13 bases between. This CDR3 is CASSSRTVGGYTF. Written as DNA, the CDR3 is TGTGCCAGCAGCTCACGGACAGTCGGTGGCTACACCTTC.

This chain connects TRBV2 to TRBJ2-1; 9 bases fit TRBD1. CDR3 size: 15 residues. V lost 11 bases to trimming and J lost 8 bases; unmatched junction nucleotides: 16. Germline V gene data show CDR1 as SNHLY and CDR2 as FYNNEI. The chain's CDR3 is CARQTGTGRLDEQFF. The CDR3 coding sequence is TGTGCCCGCCAGACCGGGACAGGGAGGTTGGATGAGCAGTTCTTC. The entire variable domain, with the rest obtained from reference TRBV2 and TRBJ2-1, is as follows: EPEVTQTPSHQVTQMGQEVILRCVPISNHLYFYWYRQILGQKVEFLVSFYNNEISEKSEIFDDQFSVERPDGSNFTLKIRSTKLEDSAMYFCARQTGTGRLDEQFFGPGTRLTVL.

The rearrangement joins TRBV5-1 to TRBJ2-5; 7 positions agree with TRBD1. The trim removed 0 bases at V and 4 bases at J, leaving 6 bases unmatched. Germline assignment: CDR1 SGHRS and CDR2 YFSETQ. The CDR3 length is 15 residues. CDR3 nucleotide sequence: TGCGCCAGCAGCTTGGCACTGGCAGGGGGAGAGACCCAGTACTTC. Encoded protein: CASSLALAGGETQYF.

The chain carries TRBV6-5 and TRBJ1-1, with TRBD1 as a possible D gene (5 bases). Germline-derived CDR1 and CDR2 are MNHEY and SVGAGI. The CDR3 is made up of 12 amino acids. Trimming took off 9 bases at V and 6 bases at J, with 14 bases between the two ends. The CDR3 bases are TGTGCCAGTCGGGGCAGGGACTCTGAAGCTTTCTTT. It is translated as CASRGRDSEAFF.

The DNA for the CDR3 is TGTGCCAGCTCACCTGCGGGTGGCAATCAGCCCCAGCATTTT. Protein: CASSPAGGNQPQHF. The chain uses TRBV18 and TRBJ1-5; D is uncertain. This CDR3 contains 14 residues. V shed 3 bases and J shed 2 bases, with 8 bases lying between them. From germline, CDR1 is KGHSH and CDR2 LQKENI.

This clone showed up just once. The rearrangement joins TRBV5-6 to TRBJ2-2; TRBD1 matches at 7 bases. Looked up from germline, CDR1 is SGHDT and CDR2 is YYEEEE. The CDR3 loop spans 13 amino acids. J gave up 6 bases and V 4 bases, and 3 bases lay outside the gene matches. The CDR3 reads CASSLGQAGELFF. The CDR3 DNA sequence: TGTGCCAGCAGCCTAGGACAGGCCGGGGAGCTGTTTTTT.

This clone was seen a few times. The chain links TRBV6-5 to TRBJ1-4, with TRBD1 as a possible D gene (5 bases). The CDR3 totals 15 residues. The germline V gene encodes CDR1 MNHEY and CDR2 SVGAGI. Trimming pared 6 bases from V and 10 bases from J, leaving 21 bases between. This CDR3 is CASSNRDSRSGKLFF. CDR3 DNA: TGTGCCAGCAGCAACCGGGACTCCCGGAGTGGAAAACTGTTTTTT.

As to this clone: Other DNA sequences within the sample encode an identical CDR3. J is TRBJ2-5 and V is TRBV5-6, with no clear D. V was trimmed by 0 bases and J by 5 bases, leaving 5 bases between them. The CDR3 runs 12 residues. Germline V gives CDR1 SGHDT, CDR2 YYEEEE. CDR3 region: CASSLARETQYF. CDR3 bases: TGTGCCAGCAGCTTGGCCCGGGAGACCCAGTACTTC.

The rearrangement links TRBV15 to TRBJ1-5; a possible D gene is TRBD1 (6 bases). Germline V gives CDR1 LNHNV, CDR2 YYDKDF (reference sequence). The ends were cut back, 0 bases at V and 6 bases at J, with 12 bases in the middle. This CDR3 is 15 amino acids long. The CDR3 region is CATSRDLGAGQPQHF. As DNA, the CDR3 is TGTGCCACCAGCAGAGATTTGGGGGCAGGTCAGCCCCAGCATTTT.

As concerns this clone: Its ends do not fully match the called genes, so a read error is possible. CDR3: CSSRLAGTYNEQFF. The DNA for the CDR3 is TGTTCCAGCAGACTAGCGGGGACCTACAATGAGCAGTTCTTC. The chain employs TRBV7-9 and TRBJ2-1; 11 bases line up with TRBD2. The CDR3 consists of 14 residues. CDR1 and CDR2 from the germline V gene are SEHNR and FQNEAQ (reference sequence).